These 25 T cell receptor beta chains were all obtained from the same sample, sequenced in a study of blood T cell repertoires in COVID-19 (dated by TCRdb to the early 2020s). Libraries were built with the immunoSEQ multiplex PCR assay. Drawn from immuneACCESS, this table holds only the in-frame rearrangements with V and J called that TCRdb kept. Clones are partly lost; checked studies trace under half to an unresolved V gene and leave the rest unexplained. The sample table contains about 400,000 clones; only one count was recorded for 87% of them. Around 3% of the sample is taken by the ten largest. The specimen was PBMCs or T cells enriched from blood (not recorded which). The receptors were sampled from a woman in her 30s who had recovered from COVID-19.

The chain carries TRBV5-6 and TRBJ1-4, with 8 bases aligning to TRBD1. CDR3 length: 15 residues. Germline V gene data show CDR1 as SGHDT and CDR2 as YYEEEE. V trimming: 4 bases; J trimming: 7 bases; junction bases outside the gene matches: 9. CDR3: CASSQSQGASEKLFF. CDR3 DNA: TGTGCCAGCAGCCAGTCTCAGGGGGCGAGTGAAAAACTGTTTTTT. The whole variable domain, remainder taken from reference TRBV5-6 and TRBJ1-4, is DAGVTQSPTHLIKTRGQQVTLRCSPKSGHDTVSWYQQALGQGPQFIFQYYEEEERQRGNFPDRFSGHQFPNYSSELNVNALLLGDSALYLCASSQSQGASEKLFFGSGTQLSVL.

This rearrangement joins TRBV5-4 to TRBJ2-2, with 8 bases that match TRBD2. The CDR3 covers 15 residues. Trimming cost V 4 bases and J 1 base; bases outside gene matches: 3. Germline-derived CDR1 and CDR2 are SGHNT and YYREEE (reference sequence). In DNA, the CDR3 is TGTGCCAGCAGCATGCTAGCGGGGAACACCGGGGAGCTGTTTTTT. This translates into CASSMLAGNTGELFF.

The chain has TRBV29-1 and TRBJ2-7, with 7 bases aligning to TRBD1. The germline V gene encodes CDR1 SQVTM and CDR2 ANQGSEA. The V and J ends lost 7 bases and 2 bases, in that order; junction bases with no gene match: 5. This CDR3 is 12 amino acids long. CDR3 loop: CSARDSAYEQYF. Here the CDR3 DNA reads TGCAGCGCCCGGGACAGCGCCTACGAGCAGTACTTC.

The V call is TRBV6-5, the J call TRBJ2-7, with D perhaps matching TRBD1 (5 bases). Germline V gene sequence: CDR1 MNHEY, CDR2 SVGAGI. This CDR3 spans 12 amino acids. Trimming removed 7 bases at V and 2 bases at J, with 9 bases between. CDR3 sequence: CASTDSAYEQYF. The CDR3 DNA reads TGTGCCAGCACCGACAGCGCCTACGAGCAGTACTTC.

The chain recombines TRBV5-1 with TRBJ1-6; no definite D call. This CDR3 contains 16 residues. V was trimmed by 4 bases and J by 2 bases, leaving 13 bases between them. Germline V gene sequence: CDR1 SGHRS, CDR2 YFSETQ. CDR3: CASSLGVQTYNSPLHF. In nucleotides, the CDR3 is TGCGCCAGCAGCCTCGGTGTACAGACCTATAATTCACCCCTCCACTTT.

The chain is built from TRBV7-9 and TRBJ2-7; 14 bases agree with TRBD2. The J segment lost 0 bases and the V segment lost 4 bases, leaving 11 bases of the junction unmatched. The CDR3 totals 19 residues. Germline assignment: CDR1 SEHNR and CDR2 FQNEAQ (reference sequence). The CDR3 DNA sequence: TGTGCCAGCAGCTCAACGGGACTAGCGGGAGTGTGGGGCTCCTACGAGCAGTACTTC. Its translation is CASSSTGLAGVWGSYEQYF.

CDR3 bases: TGTGCCAGCCTCCGGGGGAACCAAGAGACCCAGTACTTC. It is translated as CASLRGNQETQYF. This sequence joins TRBV6-5 and TRBJ2-5; D is perhaps TRBD2 (6 bases). Trimming removed 8 bases at V and 0 bases at J, with 10 bases between. The V gene's germline CDR1 is MNHEY and CDR2 SVGAGI. This CDR3 has 13 amino acids.

CDR3 sequence: CSARSGSSKFF. The DNA of the CDR3 is TGCAGTGCTAGAAGCGGGAGTTCGAAGTTCTTC. This chain links TRBV20-1 with TRBJ2-1; 8 nucleotides line up with TRBD2. Trimming removed 2 bases from V and 14 bases from J; junction bases left unmatched: 5. Germline V lookup: CDR1 DFQATT, CDR2 SNEGSKA (reference sequence). The CDR3 covers 11 residues.

V and J are TRBV18 and TRBJ2-7, with 12 bases that match TRBD2. J lost 4 bases, V lost 6 bases, and 7 bases had no gene match. Germline CDR1 reads KGHSH; CDR2 reads LQKENI. This CDR3 comprises 15 residues. The CDR3 DNA is TGTGCCAGCTCGATGGGACTAGCGGGTCCTTACGAGCAGTACTTC. Its protein is CASSMGLAGPYEQYF.

This clone turned up a few times. V gene TRBV18 combines with J gene TRBJ1-4; the match to TRBD1 covers 8 bases. The CDR3 totals 17 residues. Germline V gene sequence: CDR1 KGHSH, CDR2 LQKENI. V gave up 5 bases and J gave up 7 bases; unmatched junction bases: 15. The CDR3 sequence is CASSSYGEPGQAEKLFF. The CDR3 region has the DNA TGTGCCAGCTCATCCTACGGAGAGCCGGGACAGGCTGAAAAACTGTTTTTT. Based on the CDR3 plus reference TRBV18 and TRBJ1-4, the full variable domain is NAGVMQNPRHLVRRRGQEARLRCSPMKGHSHVYWYRQLPEEGLKFMVYLQKENIIDESGMPKERFSAEFPKEGPSILRIQQVVRGDSAAYFCASSSYGEPGQAEKLFFGSGTQLSVL.

V gene TRBV5-4 combines with J gene TRBJ2-5, with TRBD2 identical over 12 bases. The V segment lost 0 bases and the J segment 2 bases; nucleotides outside the gene matches: 8. This CDR3 has 18 amino acids. The germline V gene encodes CDR1 SGHNT and CDR2 YYREEE (reference sequence). The CDR3 spells CASSLGMGLAGGQETQYF. The CDR3 DNA sequence: TGTGCCAGCAGCTTGGGTATGGGGCTAGCGGGGGGGCAAGAGACCCAGTACTTC.

The chain joins TRBV27 to TRBJ1-2; D is uncertain. CDR1 and CDR2 from the germline V gene are MNHEY and SMNVEV (reference sequence). Trimming removed 4 bases at V and 7 bases at J, with 7 bases between. This CDR3 has 11 residues. The CDR3 is CASSSGFGYTF. The CDR3 DNA follows: TGTGCCAGCAGTTCAGGTTTTGGCTACACCTTC.

The rearrangement joins TRBV6-5 to TRBJ1-3; TRBD1 is a possible D gene (5 bases). CDR1 and CDR2 from the germline V gene are MNHEY and SVGAGI. The V end was cut by 2 bases, the J end by 4 bases, with 9 bases between. This CDR3 has 14 amino acids. CDR3 loop: CASSYAGRGNTIYF. CDR3 bases: TGTGCCAGCAGTTACGCAGGGCGAGGAAACACCATATATTTT.

V gene TRBV5-1 combines with J gene TRBJ1-5; 9 bases match TRBD1. Germline assignment: CDR1 SGHRS and CDR2 YFSETQ. The junction had 12 bases not matched to a gene; V was cut back by 5 bases and J by 0 bases. The CDR3 is made up of 18 amino acids. The CDR3 reads CASSPGTGFPYSNQPQHF. The CDR3 DNA sequence: TGCGCCAGCAGTCCCGGGACAGGGTTTCCCTATAGCAATCAGCCCCAGCATTTT.

This chain connects TRBV7-9 to TRBJ2-1; TRBD2 aligns across 11 bases. The germline V gene encodes CDR1 SEHNR and CDR2 FQNEAQ (reference sequence). V trimming: 0 bases; J trimming: 8 bases; junction bases outside the gene matches: 3. CDR3 size: 15 residues. The CDR3 region is CASSLATSGIDEQFF. CDR3 bases: TGTGCCAGCAGCTTAGCGACTAGCGGGATAGATGAGCAGTTCTTC.

The V gene is TRBV15, the J gene TRBJ1-1; tentatively, D is TRBD1 (6 bases). CDR3 size: 13 residues. V lost 3 bases to trimming and J lost 4 bases, with 9 bases between them. CDR1 is LNHNV and CDR2 is YYDKDF in the germline V gene (reference sequence). CDR3 nucleotide sequence: TGTGCCACCAGCAGCACAGGGCTCACTGAAGCTTTCTTT. Translation: CATSSTGLTEAFF.

This chain joins TRBV5-1 and TRBJ1-2; TRBD1 matches at 7 bases. Trimming at V came to 7 bases and at J to 2 bases, leaving 5 bases not matched to a gene. CDR3 length: 13 amino acids. Looked up from germline, CDR1 is SGHRS and CDR2 is YFSETQ. The DNA of the CDR3 is TGCGCCAGCGCCCAACAGGGGAACTATGGCTACACCTTC. It is translated as CASAQQGNYGYTF.

This clone was observed once. Different DNA sequences within this sample yield the same CDR3. The genes are TRBV5-4 and TRBJ2-3, with a weak D call TRBD2 (6 bases). Germline V CDR1 and CDR2: SGHNT, YYREEE (reference sequence). There are 15 residues in the CDR3. The V gene lost 0 bases and the J gene lost 1 base, with 9 bases spanning the gap. The CDR3 loop reads CASSLATGGTDTQYF. The CDR3 DNA sequence: TGTGCCAGCAGCTTGGCCACGGGGGGCACAGATACGCAGTATTTT. The full variable domain, rest sourced from reference TRBV5-4 and TRBJ2-3, is ETGVTQSPTHLIKTRGQQVTLRCSSQSGHNTVSWYQQALGQGPQFIFQYYREEENGRGNFPPRFSGLQFPNYSSELNVNALELDDSALYLCASSLATGGTDTQYFGPGTRLTVL.

The J gene is TRBJ2-3, the V gene TRBV5-1; TRBD1 might be the D (5 bases). This CDR3 is built from 15 residues. The germline V gene has CDR1 SGHRS and CDR2 YFSETQ. V lost 1 base to trimming and J lost 3 bases, with 12 bases between them. As DNA, the CDR3 is TGCGCCAGCAGCTTGAGAGGCAGGGCAACAGATACGCAGTATTTT. As protein: CASSLRGRATDTQYF.

This clone was seen once. V usage is TRBV18 and J usage is TRBJ1-2, with 9 bases matching TRBD1. Germline V CDR1 and CDR2: KGHSH, LQKENI. The CDR3 totals 14 residues. V shed 6 bases and J 8 bases; nucleotides not matched to a gene: 10. In nucleotides, the CDR3 is TGTGCCAGCTCCTATACGGGACAGGGTTACGGCTACACCTTC. Translation: CASSYTGQGYGYTF.

This chain connects TRBV27 to TRBJ2-3; TRBD1 agrees at 7 bases. Germline CDR1 MNHEY, CDR2 SMNVEV (reference sequence). CDR3 length: 14 amino acids. The V segment lost 8 bases and the J segment 2 bases; nucleotides outside the gene matches: 7. DNA of the CDR3: TGTGCCAGCGGGTTGGGGACAGACACAGATACGCAGTATTTT. It codes for CASGLGTDTDTQYF.

V usage is TRBV14 and J usage is TRBJ2-7, with 9 bases fitting TRBD2. The CDR3 covers 15 residues. CDR1 is SGHDN and CDR2 is FVKESK in the germline V gene. Losses at the gene ends were 3 bases for V and 3 bases for J; bases not matched to a gene: 6. CDR3: CASSQGTSFYYEQYF. The CDR3, as DNA: TGTGCCAGCAGCCAGGGGACTAGCTTTTACTACGAGCAGTACTTC.

The chain recombines TRBV9 with TRBJ1-6, with 9 positions matching TRBD1. The CDR3 has 15 amino acids. Trimming removed 4 bases from V and 6 bases from J; junction bases left unmatched: 5. Germline assignment: CDR1 SGDLS and CDR2 YYNGEE. In nucleotides, the CDR3 is TGTGCCAGCAGCCCTGGACAGGGGATTAATTCACCCCTCCACTTT. It translates to CASSPGQGINSPLHF.

The chain combines TRBV2 with TRBJ1-4, with D unclear. Trimming shortened V by 6 bases and J by 4 bases, and 9 bases separated the two germline ends. CDR3 length: 13 residues. Germline V gene sequence: CDR1 SNHLY, CDR2 FYNNEI. The chain's CDR3 is CASSPLSNEKLFF. CDR3 nucleotides: TGTGCCAGCAGCCCACTTAGTAATGAAAAACTGTTTTTT. Drawing the rest from reference TRBV2 and TRBJ1-4, the complete variable domain is EPEVTQTPSHQVTQMGQEVILRCVPISNHLYFYWYRQILGQKVEFLVSFYNNEISEKSEIFDDQFSVERPDGSNFTLKIRSTKLEDSAMYFCASSPLSNEKLFFGSGTQLSVL.

This rearrangement joins TRBV12-3 or TRBV12-4 to TRBJ1-2; D is perhaps TRBD1 (5 bases). The CDR3 is 13 amino acids. Trimming took off 5 bases at V and 4 bases at J, with 11 bases between the two ends. The CDR3 DNA sequence: TGTGCCAGCAGTCGGGACTCACCCTATGGCTACACCTTC. Translated, it gives CASSRDSPYGYTF.